This T cell receptor (beta chain) was sequenced in a study of response to subunit inactivated influenza vaccine. Study-wide results and caveats: Every seasonal influenza vaccination brings in few new T cells, the authors suggested.

On this clonotype itself: What it binds is not known.

Each CDR3 protein is one row after TCRdb ran MiXCR on the RT-PCR reads. The sample records over 150,000 distinct CDR3 sequences, 9.2% being singletons. The CDR3 is made up of 15 amino acids. Germline V gene sequence: CDR1 DFQATT, CDR2 SNEGSKA (reference sequence). The J segment lost 4 bases and the V segment lost 3 bases, leaving 10 bases of the junction unmatched. The chain employs TRBV20-1 and TRBJ2-7; 9 nucleotides line up with TRBD2. The source material was non-naive T cells sorted from PBMCs, sampled on the day of vaccination. The receptor was isolated from a middle-aged man who received an inactivated influenza vaccine. The CDR3 reads CSASTGGGAGYEQYF. The CDR3 bases are TGCAGTGCTAGTACTGGCGGGGGGGCCGGTTACGAGCAGTACTTC.